A single sample is the source of the 31 T cell receptor beta chains below, sequenced in a study of CD8+CD57+ T cells in acquired aplastic anemia. Selection for sequencing was limited to patients who had shown CD8+CD57+ cell expansion by flow cytometry. The study profiled TCR beta VDJ and CDR3 using genomic DNA as template. TCRdb independently ran MiXCR on the reads; one entry per CDR3 protein. Among 180,000 or so distinct CDR3 sequences, roughly 63% were seen once, and the ten largest hold about 39%. Specimen: sorted CD4+, CD8+, or CD8+CD57+ T cells (not recorded which) from PBMCs. The origin of the receptors is a human donor with aplastic anemia.

The chain couples TRBV5-8 to TRBJ1-1, with TRBD1 identical over 7 bases. There are 16 residues in the CDR3. V was clipped by 3 bases and J by 3 bases; unmatched bases: 11. From germline, CDR1 is SGHTS and CDR2 YDEGEE. CDR3: CASSSDKTGYDTEAFF. The DNA of the CDR3 is TGTGCCAGCAGCTCGGATAAGACAGGGTATGACACTGAAGCTTTCTTT.

The chain couples TRBV19 to TRBJ1-6; D unclear. The ends were cut back, 3 bases at V and 7 bases at J, with 4 bases in the middle. Germline CDR1 is LNHDA and CDR2 is SQIVND (reference sequence). The CDR3 is made up of 12 amino acids. The CDR3 region is CASSMVNSPLHF. The CDR3 DNA is TGTGCCAGTAGTATGGTCAATTCACCCCTCCACTTT.

The chain is built from TRBV9 and TRBJ1-2, with D tentatively TRBD1 (5 bases). Germline V CDR1 and CDR2: SGDLS, YYNGEE. V was clipped by 3 bases and J by 1 base, with 10 bases between them. This CDR3 contains 14 residues. Here the CDR3 DNA reads TGTGCCAGCAGCGCCGGGACGGATAACTATGGCTACACCTTC. It specifies CASSAGTDNYGYTF.

This clonotype appeared many times. The chain couples TRBV20-1 to TRBJ1-6, with D possibly TRBD1 on 5 matching bases. The V and J ends lost 6 bases and 7 bases respectively, with 19 bases between them. The germline V gene encodes CDR1 DFQATT and CDR2 SNEGSKA (reference sequence). The CDR3 runs 15 residues. This CDR3 reads CSATLSGGLNSPLHF. CDR3 DNA sequence: TGCAGTGCCACCCTATCCGGGGGACTGAATTCACCCCTCCACTTT.

This clonotype was seen at least ten times. The chain joins TRBV4-1 to TRBJ1-3; TRBD1 matches at 9 bases. V was pared by 0 bases and J by 3 bases, with 3 bases of the junction left unmatched. CDR1 is MGHRA, CDR2 YSYEKL, per germline. This CDR3 is built from 16 residues. CDR3 region: CASSQDGTGLGNTIYF. CDR3 nucleotides: TGCGCCAGCAGCCAAGATGGGACAGGGCTTGGAAACACCATATATTTT.

The gene calls are TRBV5-1 and TRBJ2-5; possibly TRBD1 or TRBD2 for D (5 bases each). This CDR3 contains 13 residues. CDR1 and CDR2 (germline): SGHRS, YFSETQ. Trimming pared 5 bases from V and 2 bases from J, leaving 10 bases between. CDR3 DNA: TGCGCCAGCAGGTGGGACCCTCAAGAGACCCAGTACTTC. Translation: CASRWDPQETQYF.

This clonotype was found many times. V usage is TRBV4-2 and J usage is TRBJ1-1; 9 bases align to TRBD1. Germline V CDR1 and CDR2: LGHNA, YNFKEQ. V gave up 0 bases and J gave up 11 bases; unmatched junction bases: 10. The CDR3 is 15 amino acids. The CDR3 is CASSQERTGAAVAFF. The CDR3 DNA reads as TGTGCCAGCAGCCAAGAGCGGACAGGGGCCGCGGTGGCTTTCTTT.

At least ten counts were recorded for this clonotype. The CDR3: CASSSPGTRGRYNEQFF. The DNA for the CDR3 is TGTGCCAGCAGTTCACCCGGGACAAGGGGTCGATACAATGAGCAGTTCTTC. The chain joins TRBV2 to TRBJ2-1, with a possible D match to TRBD1 (6 bases). The germline V gene has CDR1 SNHLY and CDR2 FYNNEI. Trimming took off 5 bases at V and 4 bases at J, with 21 bases between the two ends. This CDR3 contains 17 residues.

The table lists this clonotype with many counts. The CDR3 sequence: CASSFGGAGELFF. CDR3 DNA: TGTGCCAGCAGCTTTGGAGGGGCCGGGGAGCTGTTTTTT. The J gene is TRBJ2-2, the V gene TRBV11-3; the D gene is possibly TRBD2 (6 bases). V shed 3 bases and J shed 6 bases, with 8 bases lying between them. The V gene's germline CDR1 is SGHNT and CDR2 YENEEA. This CDR3 spans 13 amino acids.

V and J are TRBV29-1 and TRBJ1-1; D is ambiguous. The CDR3 length is 14 residues. Germline CDR1 and CDR2: SQVTM and ANQGSEA. Trimming took off 4 bases at V and 1 base at J, with 13 bases between the two ends. The CDR3 bases are TGCAGCGTTGCGCCGTCCGGATCGAACACTGAAGCTTTCTTT. It specifies CSVAPSGSNTEAFF.

This clonotype was seen at least ten times. This rearrangement joins TRBV5-1 to TRBJ2-2; possibly TRBD2 for D (5 bases). CDR1 SGHRS and CDR2 YFSETQ come from the germline V gene. V was trimmed by 3 bases and J by 6 bases, leaving 12 bases between them. This CDR3 region has 14 residues. Here the CDR3 reads CASSSSGYAGELFF. The DNA for the CDR3 is TGCGCCAGCAGCTCTTCGGGATATGCCGGGGAGCTGTTTTTT. The full variable domain, rest sourced from reference TRBV5-1 and TRBJ2-2, is KAGVTQTPRYLIKTRGQQVTLSCSPISGHRSVSWYQQTPGQGLQFLFEYFSETQRNKGNFPGRFSGRQFSNSRSEMNVSTLELGDSALYLCASSSSGYAGELFFGEGSRLTVL.

The rearrangement joins TRBV7-6 to TRBJ2-7; possibly TRBD2 for D (7 bases). The CDR3 has 16 amino acids. V lost 2 bases, J lost 5 bases, and 19 bases lay in between. Germline V gives CDR1 SGHVS, CDR2 FNYEAQ. The CDR3 bases are TGTGCCAGCAGCTTATTGGGTCGGGGGGCTCACCACGAGCAGTACTTC. This encodes CASSLLGRGAHHEQYF.

This clonotype was counted ten times or more. V and J are TRBV7-6 and TRBJ2-3; perhaps TRBD1 as D (6 bases). CDR1 and CDR2 (germline): SGHVS, FNYEAQ. V shed 4 bases and J shed 0 bases, with 14 bases lying between them. This CDR3 contains 16 residues. The CDR3 sequence: CASSSQPDSSTDTQYF. As DNA, the CDR3 is TGTGCCAGCAGCTCCCAACCGGACAGTAGCACAGATACGCAGTATTTT.

For this clonotype: One end of the junction is discordant with germline, which a read error may explain. The chain links TRBV5-1 to TRBJ2-7, with 8 bases lining up with TRBD2. The CDR3 is 14 residues long. The germline gives CDR1 SGHRS, CDR2 YFSETQ. The CDR3: CARRPLAGVGEQYF. The CDR3 DNA follows: TGCGCCCGCAGACCCCTAGCGGGCGTGGGAGAGCAGTACTTC.

The rearrangement links TRBV5-1 to TRBJ1-3, with D unclear. V dropped 4 bases and J dropped 0 bases, with 14 bases sitting between them. Germline V gene lookup returns CDR1 SGHRS and CDR2 YFSETQ. This CDR3 has 16 amino acids. CDR3 in DNA: TGCGCCAGCAGCCGAGGAGTCGGCGGCTCTGGAAACACCATATATTTT. Its translation: CASSRGVGGSGNTIYF.

This clonotype was counted once. This chain's CDR3 is CASSAGAEETQYF. In DNA form, the CDR3 reads TGTGCCAGCAGCGCTGGGGCCGAGGAGACCCAGTACTTC. The gene calls are TRBV9 and TRBJ2-5; tentatively, D is TRBD1 (5 bases). Germline V gene data show CDR1 as SGDLS and CDR2 as YYNGEE. Between the trimmed V and J ends, which lost 3 bases and 5 bases, there was a span of 11 bases. The CDR3 extends over 13 amino acids.

The CDR3 loop is CASSLPSTDTQYF. As DNA, the CDR3 is TGTGCCAGCAGCTTACCAAGCACAGATACGCAGTATTTT. The chain has TRBV7-3 and TRBJ2-3; D is uncertain. CDR1 and CDR2 (germline): SGHTA, FQGTGA. V shed 2 bases and J shed 0 bases, with 3 bases lying between them. This CDR3 spans 13 amino acids. The whole variable domain, filled in from reference TRBV7-3 and TRBJ2-3, reads GAGVSQTPSNKVTEKGKYVELRCDPISGHTALYWYRQSLGQGPEFLIYFQGTGAADDSGLPNDRFFAVRPEGSVSTLKIQRTERGDSAVYLCASSLPSTDTQYFGPGTRLTVL.

The V call is TRBV7-9, the J call TRBJ1-1; TRBD1 matches at 9 bases. The CDR3 is made up of 13 amino acids. After removal of 5 bases from V and 4 bases from J, the junction contained 2 bases not matched to a gene. Germline assignment: CDR1 SEHNR and CDR2 FQNEAQ (reference sequence). The CDR3 spells CASSADRGTEAFF. For the CDR3, the DNA is TGTGCCAGCAGCGCGGACAGGGGCACTGAAGCTTTCTTT. Based on the CDR3 plus reference TRBV7-9 and TRBJ1-1, the full variable domain is DTGVSQNPRHKITKRGQNVTFRCDPISEHNRLYWYRQTLGQGPEFLTYFQNEAQLEKSRLLSDRFSAERPKGSFSTLEIQRTEQGDSAMYLCASSADRGTEAFFGQGTRLTVV.

Only a few counts were recorded for this clonotype. Just one base apart from a much larger clone, this may be a read error. V is TRBV6-5 and J is TRBJ1-2, with D tentatively TRBD1 (6 bases). Trimming took 0 bases from V and 8 from J, leaving 16 bases between them. The germline V gene encodes CDR1 MNHEY and CDR2 SVGAGI. There are 15 residues in the CDR3. The CDR3 protein is CASSYSLSGGGGYTF. The DNA of the CDR3 is TGTGCCAGCAGTTACTCGCTGTCGGGGGGCGGGGGCTACACCTTC.

This clonotype was seen repeatedly, ten times or more. The J gene is TRBJ2-1, the V gene TRBV2; D gene unclear. V shed 0 bases and J shed 9 bases, with 9 bases lying between them. The CDR3 is made up of 13 amino acids. The germline V gene has CDR1 SNHLY and CDR2 FYNNEI. The CDR3 region is CASSEAPGVEQFF. CDR3 DNA sequence: TGTGCCAGCAGTGAAGCGCCCGGAGTTGAGCAGTTCTTC.

CDR3 region: CASSTGDTYQETQYF. The CDR3 coding sequence is TGTGCCAGCAGCACCGGGGACACGTACCAAGAGACCCAGTACTTC. The rearrangement uses TRBV7-8 and TRBJ2-5, with D possibly being TRBD1 (6 bases). V lost 5 bases to trimming and J lost 0 bases, with 13 bases between them. The CDR3 extends over 15 amino acids. The V gene's germline CDR1 is SGHVS and CDR2 FQNEAQ.

This clonotype was detected only a few times. The chain employs TRBV24-1 and TRBJ2-7; perhaps TRBD2 as D (6 bases). Per the germline V gene, CDR1 is KGHDR and CDR2 is SFDVKD. Trimming took off 4 bases at V and 5 bases at J, with 11 bases between the two ends. The CDR3 contains 13 residues. The CDR3 reads CATSDSRGDEQYF. CDR3 DNA: TGTGCCACCAGTGACTCGCGGGGCGACGAGCAGTACTTC.

The chain employs TRBV12-3 or TRBV12-4 and TRBJ2-7; 8 nucleotides match TRBD1. J gave up 6 bases and V 6 bases, and 7 bases lay outside the gene matches. The CDR3 spans 13 residues. CDR3 in DNA: TGTGCCAGCAGGGACAGGGCTTCCAGCGAGCAGTACTTC. Translation: CASRDRASSEQYF.

V usage is TRBV2 and J usage is TRBJ2-7; possible D gene TRBD1, 6 bases. This CDR3 is built from 14 residues. Per germline, CDR1 SNHLY and CDR2 FYNNEI. The V gene lost 5 bases and the J gene lost 5 bases, with 16 bases spanning the gap. The DNA for the CDR3 is TGTGCCAGCAGTTTATCCAGGGGCCCCAACGAGCAGTACTTC. Protein: CASSLSRGPNEQYF.

This clonotype was seen only once. The chain has TRBV9 and TRBJ2-1; possibly TRBD2 for D (5 bases). This CDR3 contains 14 residues. The V gene lost 4 bases and the J gene lost 12 bases, with 20 bases spanning the gap. Germline V CDR1 and CDR2: SGDLS, YYNGEE. The CDR3 loop is CASSSISYGEGQFF. The CDR3 DNA follows: TGTGCCAGCAGCTCCATAAGTTATGGAGAGGGGCAGTTCTTC.

The chain uses TRBV6-6 and TRBJ2-7; 7 bases line up with TRBD1. The junction had 5 bases not matched to a gene; V was cut back by 6 bases and J by 0 bases. The germline gives CDR1 MNHNY, CDR2 SVGAGI (reference sequence). There are 14 residues in the CDR3. CDR3 DNA: TGTGCCAGCAGGGGACAGCTAATCTCCTACGAGCAGTACTTC. This translates into CASRGQLISYEQYF.

This chain connects TRBV5-1 to TRBJ1-2; possibly TRBD1 for D (6 bases). V was cut by 0 bases and J by 8 bases, with 14 bases left in between. CDR1 SGHRS and CDR2 YFSETQ come from the germline V gene. This CDR3 is 14 amino acids long. The DNA of the CDR3 is TGCGCCAGCAGCTTGGGTTCAGGGGCAGAAGGCTACACCTTC. Translated: CASSLGSGAEGYTF.

The CDR3 DNA reads TGTGCCAGCAGCCAATCAGGATCCTTAGGTGCTGGCTACACCTTC. Its translation: CASSQSGSLGAGYTF. The rearrangement links TRBV14 to TRBJ1-2; D is undetermined. Germline-derived CDR1 and CDR2 are SGHDN and FVKESK. Trimming stripped 2 bases from V and 7 bases from J, with 17 bases between. The CDR3 totals 15 residues.

The sample holds a few counts of this clonotype. A read error may explain this, as a much larger clone is one base away. The V and J genes are TRBV9 and TRBJ2-1; 9 bases map to TRBD2. Germline V gene lookup returns CDR1 SGDLS and CDR2 YYNGEE. The CDR3 runs to 14 residues. The CDR3: CASSVDSGGEEQSF. CDR3 nucleotide sequence: TGTGCCAGCAGCGTAGATAGCGGGGGTGAGGAGCAGTCCTTC.

Many counts were recorded for this clonotype. The rearrangement links TRBV25-1 to TRBJ2-7; TRBD2 agrees at 8 bases. There are 14 residues in the CDR3. The V segment lost 2 bases and the J segment 0 bases; nucleotides outside the gene matches: 0. Germline V CDR1 and CDR2: MGHDK, SYGVNS. The CDR3 here is CASSEGLASYEQYF. CDR3 nucleotides: TGTGCCAGCAGTGAAGGACTAGCCTCCTACGAGCAGTACTTC.

This clonotype was counted ten times or more. J is TRBJ2-7 and V is TRBV7-8; TRBD1 agrees at 7 bases. V dropped 4 bases and J dropped 2; count of bases not matched to a gene: 8. CDR1 SGHVS and CDR2 FQNEAQ come from the germline V gene. CDR3 length equals 15 residues. CDR3: CASSSIRTGTYEQYF. The CDR3 DNA reads TGTGCCAGCAGCTCAATCCGGACAGGAACCTACGAGCAGTACTTC.